This T cell receptor beta chain originates from a study of blood T cell repertoires in COVID-19. Study-level background: Whether acute or convalescent, the COVID-19 samples came from the United States, Italy and Spain. Sources were T cells, B-cell-depleted T cells, or PBMCs; the material itself was cDNA or gDNA.

Authors' data handling: Estimates of nucleated cell counts were drawn from the amplification of reference gene primers. Libraries were prepared by immunoSEQ multiplex PCR; TCRdb keeps only in-frame clonotypes and omits some of them. That table gives V, J and clone size, and the DNA gave D and trimming. The data contain around 81,000 clones, about nine tenths of them singletons. The CDR3 has 14 residues. V shed 4 bases, J shed 7 bases, and the junction held 7 bases outside the gene matches. Germline CDR1 and CDR2: SGHNT and YYREEE (reference sequence). The sample consisted of peripheral blood. This chain connects TRBV5-4 to TRBJ1-4; TRBD1 agrees at 7 bases. This TCR came from a woman aged 55-75 years with acute or convalescent COVID-19. This CDR3 reads CASSPRGESEKLFF. CDR3 coding DNA: TGTGCCAGCAGCCCCAGGGGGGAGAGTGAAAAACTGTTTTTT.